Reported below is one T cell receptor beta chain. The CDR3 is made up of 14 amino acids. The sample is drawn from a study of T cells expressing NK-cell markers. TCRdb re-called the 5' RACE reads and shows each CDR3 protein once, DNA omitted. This table holds under 200,000 distinct CDR3 sequences. The sequencing input was blood T cells: a sorted CD56 or NKG2C T cell subset, CD4+ or CD8+ T cells, or bulk PBMC T cells (not recorded which). The chain links TRBV12-3 or TRBV12-4 to TRBJ1-4. The TCR was taken from a woman aged 18-69 years in good health. The CDR3 sequence: CASSSTLPGEKLFF.